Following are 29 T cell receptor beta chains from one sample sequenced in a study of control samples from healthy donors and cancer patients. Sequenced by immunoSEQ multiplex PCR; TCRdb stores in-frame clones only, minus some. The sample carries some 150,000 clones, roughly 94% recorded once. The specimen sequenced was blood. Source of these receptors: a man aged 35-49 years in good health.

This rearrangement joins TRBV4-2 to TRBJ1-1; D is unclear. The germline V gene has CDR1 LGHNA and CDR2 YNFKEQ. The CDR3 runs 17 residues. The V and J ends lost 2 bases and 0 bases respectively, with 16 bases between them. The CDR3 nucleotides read TGTGCCAGCAGCCAACACAGCTTTGGAACGATGAACACTGAAGCTTTCTTT. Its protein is CASSQHSFGTMNTEAFF.

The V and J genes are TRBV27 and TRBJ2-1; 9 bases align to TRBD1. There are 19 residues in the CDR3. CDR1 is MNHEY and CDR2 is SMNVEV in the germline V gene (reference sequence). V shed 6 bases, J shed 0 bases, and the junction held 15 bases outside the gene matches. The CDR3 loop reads CASSQGQGFLLSSYNEQFF. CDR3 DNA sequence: TGTGCCAGCAGCCAGGGACAGGGATTTCTCTTGAGCTCCTACAATGAGCAGTTCTTC.

CDR3: CASTTGVNQPQHF. As DNA, the CDR3 is TGTGCCAGCACTACAGGGGTAAATCAGCCCCAGCATTTT. V is TRBV27 and J is TRBJ1-5; 7 nucleotides line up with TRBD1. V lost 7 bases and J lost 4; bases outside the gene matches: 4. The CDR3 has 13 residues. The germline CDR1 and CDR2 sequences are MNHEY and SMNVEV (reference sequence).

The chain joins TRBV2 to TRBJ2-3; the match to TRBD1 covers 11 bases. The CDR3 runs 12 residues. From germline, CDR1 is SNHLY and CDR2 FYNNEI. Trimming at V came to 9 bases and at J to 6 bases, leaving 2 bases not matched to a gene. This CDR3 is CARGQGADTQYF. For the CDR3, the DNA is TGTGCCAGAGGACAGGGGGCTGATACGCAGTATTTT. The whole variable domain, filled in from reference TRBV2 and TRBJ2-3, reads EPEVTQTPSHQVTQMGQEVILRCVPISNHLYFYWYRQILGQKVEFLVSFYNNEISEKSEIFDDQFSVERPDGSNFTLKIRSTKLEDSAMYFCARGQGADTQYFGPGTRLTVL.

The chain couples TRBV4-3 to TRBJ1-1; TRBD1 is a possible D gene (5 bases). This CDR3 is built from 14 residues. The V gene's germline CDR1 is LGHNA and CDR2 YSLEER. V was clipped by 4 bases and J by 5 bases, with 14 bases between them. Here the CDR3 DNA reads TGCGCCAGCAGCCCAACCAAGGCAGGGACTGAAGCTTTCTTT. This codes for CASSPTKAGTEAFF.

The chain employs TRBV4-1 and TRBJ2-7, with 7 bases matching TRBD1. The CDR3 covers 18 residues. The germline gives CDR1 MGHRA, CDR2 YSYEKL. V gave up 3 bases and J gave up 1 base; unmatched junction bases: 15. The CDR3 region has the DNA TGCGCCAGCAGCCACCCCTTGGCCGGGACAGCGTCTTCCTACGAGCAGTACTTC. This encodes CASSHPLAGTASSYEQYF.

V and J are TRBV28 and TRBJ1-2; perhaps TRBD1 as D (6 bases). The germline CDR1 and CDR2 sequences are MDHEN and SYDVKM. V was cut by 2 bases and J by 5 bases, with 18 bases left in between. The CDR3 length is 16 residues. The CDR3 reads CASSLVTGGSNYGYTF. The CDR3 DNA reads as TGTGCCAGCAGTTTAGTTACTGGGGGCTCAAATTATGGCTACACCTTC.

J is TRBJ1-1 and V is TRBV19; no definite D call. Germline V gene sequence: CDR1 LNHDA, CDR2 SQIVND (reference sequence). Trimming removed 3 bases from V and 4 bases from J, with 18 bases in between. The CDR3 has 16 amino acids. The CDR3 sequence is CASSMRRGPWGTEAFF. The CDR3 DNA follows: TGTGCCAGTAGTATGCGCCGTGGACCTTGGGGCACTGAAGCTTTCTTT. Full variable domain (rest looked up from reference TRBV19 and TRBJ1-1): DGGITQSPKYLFRKEGQNVTLSCEQNLNHDAMYWYRQDPGQGLRLIYYSQIVNDFQKGDIAEGYSVSREKKESFPLTVTSAQKNPTAFYLCASSMRRGPWGTEAFFGQGTRLTVV.

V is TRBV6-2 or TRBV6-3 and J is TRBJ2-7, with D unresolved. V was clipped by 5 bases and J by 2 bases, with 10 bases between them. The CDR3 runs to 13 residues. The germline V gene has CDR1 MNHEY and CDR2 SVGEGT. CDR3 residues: CASSQFSTYEQYF. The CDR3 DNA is TGTGCCAGCAGTCAATTTTCAACCTACGAGCAGTACTTC.

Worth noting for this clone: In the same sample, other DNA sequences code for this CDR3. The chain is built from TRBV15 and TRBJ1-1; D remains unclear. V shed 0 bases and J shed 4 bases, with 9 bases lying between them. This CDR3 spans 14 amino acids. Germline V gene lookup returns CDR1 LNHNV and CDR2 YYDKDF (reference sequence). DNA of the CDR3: TGTGCCACCAGCAGAGATCTGGGAGGCACTGAAGCTTTCTTT. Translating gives CATSRDLGGTEAFF.

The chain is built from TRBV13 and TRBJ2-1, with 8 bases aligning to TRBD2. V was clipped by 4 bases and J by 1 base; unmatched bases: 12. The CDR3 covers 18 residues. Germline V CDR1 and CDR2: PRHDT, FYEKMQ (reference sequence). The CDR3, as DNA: TGTGCCAGCAGCTCCTCATTCACCGGGGGGGCGTCCTACAATGAGCAGTTCTTC. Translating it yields CASSSSFTGGASYNEQFF.

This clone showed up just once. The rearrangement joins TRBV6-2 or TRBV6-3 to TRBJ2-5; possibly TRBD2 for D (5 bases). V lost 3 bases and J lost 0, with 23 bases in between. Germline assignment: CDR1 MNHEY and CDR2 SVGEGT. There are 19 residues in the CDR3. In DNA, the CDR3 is TGTGCCAGCAGTTATGCCGATAAGCGGAAAGGTACCAACCAAGAGACCCAGTACTTC. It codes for CASSYADKRKGTNQETQYF.

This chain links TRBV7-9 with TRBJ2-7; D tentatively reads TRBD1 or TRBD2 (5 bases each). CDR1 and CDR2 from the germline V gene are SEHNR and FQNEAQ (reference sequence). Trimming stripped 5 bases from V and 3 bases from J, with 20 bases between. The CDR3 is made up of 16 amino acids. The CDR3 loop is CASSPKLVQAGYEQYF. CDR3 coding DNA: TGTGCCAGCAGCCCGAAACTTGTACAGGCGGGCTACGAGCAGTACTTC.

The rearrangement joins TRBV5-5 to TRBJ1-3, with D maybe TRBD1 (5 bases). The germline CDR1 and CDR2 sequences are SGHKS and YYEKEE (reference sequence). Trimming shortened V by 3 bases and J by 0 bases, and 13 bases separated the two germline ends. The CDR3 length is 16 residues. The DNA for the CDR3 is TGTGCCAGCAGCTGGGGGTGGGACTTCTCTGGAAACACCATATATTTT. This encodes CASSWGWDFSGNTIYF. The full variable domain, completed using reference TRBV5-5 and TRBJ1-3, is DAGVTQSPTHLIKTRGQQVTLRCSPISGHKSVSWYQQVLGQGPQFIFQYYEKEERGRGNFPDRFSARQFPNYSSELNVNALLLGDSALYLCASSWGWDFSGNTIYFGEGSWLTVV.

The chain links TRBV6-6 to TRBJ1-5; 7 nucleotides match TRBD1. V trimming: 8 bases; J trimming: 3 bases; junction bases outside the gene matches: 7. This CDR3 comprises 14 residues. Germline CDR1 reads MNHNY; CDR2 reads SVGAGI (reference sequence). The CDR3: CASARQGTNQPQHF. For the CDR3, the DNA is TGTGCCAGCGCCAGACAGGGAACCAATCAGCCCCAGCATTTT.

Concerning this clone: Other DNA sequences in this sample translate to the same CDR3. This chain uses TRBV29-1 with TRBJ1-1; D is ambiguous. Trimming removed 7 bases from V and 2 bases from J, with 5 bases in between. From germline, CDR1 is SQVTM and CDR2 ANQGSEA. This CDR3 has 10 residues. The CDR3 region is CSGRNTEAFF. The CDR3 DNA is TGCAGCGGCCGAAACACTGAAGCTTTCTTT.

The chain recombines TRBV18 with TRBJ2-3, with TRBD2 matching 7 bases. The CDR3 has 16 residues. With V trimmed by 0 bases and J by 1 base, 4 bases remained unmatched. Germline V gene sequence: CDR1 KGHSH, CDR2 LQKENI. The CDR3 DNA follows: TGTGCCAGCTCACCACCGTGGCTAGCGGGCACAGATACGCAGTATTTT. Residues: CASSPPWLAGTDTQYF. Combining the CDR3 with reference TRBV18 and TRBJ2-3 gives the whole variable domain NAGVMQNPRHLVRRRGQEARLRCSPMKGHSHVYWYRQLPEEGLKFMVYLQKENIIDESGMPKERFSAEFPKEGPSILRIQQVVRGDSAAYFCASSPPWLAGTDTQYFGPGTRLTVL.

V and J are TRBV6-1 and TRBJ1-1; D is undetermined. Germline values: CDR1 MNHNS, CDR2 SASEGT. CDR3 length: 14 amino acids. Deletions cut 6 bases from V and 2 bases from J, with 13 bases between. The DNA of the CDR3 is TGTGCCAGCAGCGGGCCGGGGATTAACACTGAAGCTTTCTTT. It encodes CASSGPGINTEAFF.

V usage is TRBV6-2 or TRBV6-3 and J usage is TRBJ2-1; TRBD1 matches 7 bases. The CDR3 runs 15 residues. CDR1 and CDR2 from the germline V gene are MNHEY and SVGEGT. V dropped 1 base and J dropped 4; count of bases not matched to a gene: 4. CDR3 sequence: CASSYLQGHYNEQFF. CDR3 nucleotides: TGTGCCAGCAGTTACTTACAGGGGCATTACAATGAGCAGTTCTTC.

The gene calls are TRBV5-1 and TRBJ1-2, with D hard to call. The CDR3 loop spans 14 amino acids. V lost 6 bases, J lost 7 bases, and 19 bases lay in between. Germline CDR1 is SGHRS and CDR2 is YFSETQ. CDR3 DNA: TGCGCCAGCAAACCGGTCTCAGGCTCTCGTGGCTACACCTTC. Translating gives CASKPVSGSRGYTF.

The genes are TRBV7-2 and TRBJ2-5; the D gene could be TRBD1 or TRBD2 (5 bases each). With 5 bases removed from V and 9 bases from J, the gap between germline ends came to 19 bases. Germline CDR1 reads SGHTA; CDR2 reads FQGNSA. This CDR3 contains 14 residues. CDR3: CASSPQGPPQAQYF. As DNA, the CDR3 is TGTGCCAGCAGCCCCCAGGGACCGCCGCAGGCCCAGTACTTC.

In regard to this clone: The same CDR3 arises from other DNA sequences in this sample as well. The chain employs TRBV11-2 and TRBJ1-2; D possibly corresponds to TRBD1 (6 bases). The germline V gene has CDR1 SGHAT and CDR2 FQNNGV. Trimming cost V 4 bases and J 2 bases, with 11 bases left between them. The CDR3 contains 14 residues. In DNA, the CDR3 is TGTGCCAGCAGCTCGACAGGTCACAACTATGGCTACACCTTC. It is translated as CASSSTGHNYGYTF.

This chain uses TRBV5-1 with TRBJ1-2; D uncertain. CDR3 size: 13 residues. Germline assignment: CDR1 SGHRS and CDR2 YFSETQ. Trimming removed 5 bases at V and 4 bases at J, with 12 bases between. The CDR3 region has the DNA TGCGCCAGCAGGGCGGCGCTGGGCTATGGCTACACCTTC. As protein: CASRAALGYGYTF.

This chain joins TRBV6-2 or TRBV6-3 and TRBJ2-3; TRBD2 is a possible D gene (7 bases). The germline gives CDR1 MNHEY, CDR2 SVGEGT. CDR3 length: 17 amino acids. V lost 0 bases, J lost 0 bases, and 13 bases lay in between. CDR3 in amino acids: CASSYSRGTISTDTQYF. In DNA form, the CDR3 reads TGTGCCAGCAGTTACTCGCGGGGGACAATTAGCACAGATACGCAGTATTTT.

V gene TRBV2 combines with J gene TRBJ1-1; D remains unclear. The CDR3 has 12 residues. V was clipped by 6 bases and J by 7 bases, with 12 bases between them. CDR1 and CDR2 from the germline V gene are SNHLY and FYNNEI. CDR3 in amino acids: CASRGWAHEAFF. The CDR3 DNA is TGTGCCAGCAGAGGGTGGGCTCATGAAGCTTTCTTT.

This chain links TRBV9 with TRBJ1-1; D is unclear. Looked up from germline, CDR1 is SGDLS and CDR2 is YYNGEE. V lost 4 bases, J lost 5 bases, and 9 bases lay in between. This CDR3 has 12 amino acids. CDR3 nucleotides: TGTGCCAGCAGCCGAGCGGGGACTGAAGCTTTCTTT. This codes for CASSRAGTEAFF.

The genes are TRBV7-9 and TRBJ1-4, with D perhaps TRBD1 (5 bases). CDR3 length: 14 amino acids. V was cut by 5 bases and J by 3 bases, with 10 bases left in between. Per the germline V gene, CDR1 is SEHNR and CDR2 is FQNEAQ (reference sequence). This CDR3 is CASSRRGANEKLFF. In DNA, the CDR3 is TGTGCCAGCAGCCGCCGGGGCGCTAATGAAAAACTGTTTTTT. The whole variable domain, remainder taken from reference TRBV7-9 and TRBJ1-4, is DTGVSQNPRHKITKRGQNVTFRCDPISEHNRLYWYRQTLGQGPEFLTYFQNEAQLEKSRLLSDRFSAERPKGSFSTLEIQRTEQGDSAMYLCASSRRGANEKLFFGSGTQLSVL.

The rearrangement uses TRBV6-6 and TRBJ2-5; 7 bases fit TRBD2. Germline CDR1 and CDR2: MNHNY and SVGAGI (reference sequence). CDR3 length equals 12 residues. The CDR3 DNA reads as TGTGCACTGGGGGGGATCCAAGAGACCCAGTACTTC. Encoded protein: CALGGIQETQYF.

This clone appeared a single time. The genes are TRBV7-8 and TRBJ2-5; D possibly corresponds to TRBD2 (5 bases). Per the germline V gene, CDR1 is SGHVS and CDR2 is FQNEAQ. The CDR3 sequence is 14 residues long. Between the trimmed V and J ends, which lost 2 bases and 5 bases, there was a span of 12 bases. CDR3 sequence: CASSLTEGAETQYF. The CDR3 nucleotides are TGTGCCAGCAGCTTAACTGAGGGAGCGGAGACCCAGTACTTC. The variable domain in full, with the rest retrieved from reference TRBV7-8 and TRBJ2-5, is GAGVSQSPRYKVAKRGQDVALRCDPISGHVSLFWYQQALGQGPEFLTYFQNEAQLDKSGLPSDRFFAERPEGSVSTLKIQRTQQEDSAVYLCASSLTEGAETQYFGPGTRLLVL.